This TCR beta chain was retrieved from a study of T cell changes during pregnancy in multiple sclerosis. Repertoires were generated with immunoSEQ multiplex PCR, while TCRdb's copy carries only in-frame clones and drops some. Of tens of thousands of clones in the sample, 80% to 95% were seen once. Trimming cost V 6 bases and J 8 bases, with 13 bases left between them. CDR1 MDHEN and CDR2 SYDVKM come from the germline V gene. This CDR3 contains 13 residues. J is TRBJ1-4 and V is TRBV28, with D hard to call. Specimen: peripheral blood. The source of this sequence is a female donor with multiple sclerosis, enrolled in a pregnancy study. DNA of the CDR3: TGTGCCAGCAGGCCTGCGGTGTGGGAAAAACTGTTTTTT. It codes for CASRPAVWEKLFF.